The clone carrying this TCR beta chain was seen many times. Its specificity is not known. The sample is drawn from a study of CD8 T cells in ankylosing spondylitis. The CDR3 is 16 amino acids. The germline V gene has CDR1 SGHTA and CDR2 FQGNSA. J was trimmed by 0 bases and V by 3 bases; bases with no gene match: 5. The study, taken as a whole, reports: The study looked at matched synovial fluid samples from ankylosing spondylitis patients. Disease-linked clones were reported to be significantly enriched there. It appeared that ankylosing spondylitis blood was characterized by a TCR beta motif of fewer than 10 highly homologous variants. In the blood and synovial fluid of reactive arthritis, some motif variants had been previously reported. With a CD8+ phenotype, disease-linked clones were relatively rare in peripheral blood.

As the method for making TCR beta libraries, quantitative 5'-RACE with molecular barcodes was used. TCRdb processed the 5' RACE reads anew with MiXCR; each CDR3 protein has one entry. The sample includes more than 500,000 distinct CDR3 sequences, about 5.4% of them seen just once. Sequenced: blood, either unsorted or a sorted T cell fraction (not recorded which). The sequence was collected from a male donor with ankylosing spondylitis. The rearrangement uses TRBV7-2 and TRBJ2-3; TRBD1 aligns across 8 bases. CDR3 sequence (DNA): TGTGCCAGCAGCTTGTCGACAGGGGCCAGCACAGATACGCAGTATTTT. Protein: CASSLSTGASTDTQYF.